This T cell receptor (beta chain) was recovered during a study of blood T cell repertoires in COVID-19. Study-wide background: Recovery meant two consecutive negative NP/OP PCR tests, professional clearance, or resolved symptoms.

Under the authors' procedure: Using reference gene primer amplification, nucleated cell counts were estimated. TCRdb keeps only in-frame clones here, not all; method: immunoSEQ multiplex PCR. The V and J calls and clone size are taken from that table; D and trimming were inferred from the DNA. The table has 200,000 to 250,000 clones, 70% to 90% seen once. Trimming took 3 bases from V and 1 from J, leaving 9 bases between them. Germline loops: CDR1 KGHDR, CDR2 SFDVKD. CDR3 size: 15 residues. Sequencing used PBMCs or T cells enriched from blood (not recorded which). The genes are TRBV24-1 and TRBJ1-5; perhaps TRBD1 as D (6 bases). This clonotype was sampled from a woman aged 50 to 60 in a cohort exposed to, infected with or recovered from COVID-19 (not recorded which). This chain's CDR3 is CATSDAGTSNQPQHF. CDR3 in DNA: TGTGCCACCAGTGATGCCGGGACAAGCAATCAGCCCCAGCATTTT.